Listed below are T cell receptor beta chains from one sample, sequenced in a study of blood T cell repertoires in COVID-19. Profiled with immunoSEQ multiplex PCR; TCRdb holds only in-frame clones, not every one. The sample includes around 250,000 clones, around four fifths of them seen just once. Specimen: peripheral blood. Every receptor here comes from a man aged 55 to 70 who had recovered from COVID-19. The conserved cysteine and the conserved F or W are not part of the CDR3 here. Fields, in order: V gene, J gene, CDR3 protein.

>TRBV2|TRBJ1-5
ASRVGYSNQPQH
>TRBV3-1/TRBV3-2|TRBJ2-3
ASSLTGATDTQY
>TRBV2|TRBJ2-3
ASPDPGNRDTQY
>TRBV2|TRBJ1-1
ASSAGRTGRNTEAF
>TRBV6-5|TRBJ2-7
ASRPGTGGTYEQY
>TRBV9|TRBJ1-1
ASSVASGGWSTEAF
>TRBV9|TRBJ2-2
ASSPKTGTGVTGELF
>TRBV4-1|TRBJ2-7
ASSQDRRGYEQY
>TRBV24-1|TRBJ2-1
ATSDRLAGYNEQF
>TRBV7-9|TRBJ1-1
ASIQFPRQGTEAF
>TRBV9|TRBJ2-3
ASSVGQGSAVSTDTQY
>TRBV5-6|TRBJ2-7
ASSSGQGREQY
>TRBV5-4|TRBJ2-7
ASKSQGSSPEQY
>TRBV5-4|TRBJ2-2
ASSGLAGGGTGELF
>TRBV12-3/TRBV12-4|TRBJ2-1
ASSPRYNEQF
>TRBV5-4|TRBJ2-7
ASSHRDRFNEQY
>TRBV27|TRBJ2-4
ASRQTSGNAKNIQY
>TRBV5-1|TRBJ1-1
ASSLGAGNTEAF
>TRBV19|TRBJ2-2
ASSTGTGGNGELF
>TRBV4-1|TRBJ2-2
ASSLRASGELF
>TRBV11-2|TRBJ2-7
ASSLSSGTPYEQY
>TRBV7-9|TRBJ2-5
ASSLPLSWTSGSQETQY
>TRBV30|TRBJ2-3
AWSRGSGRAGDTQY
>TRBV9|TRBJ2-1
ASSVGADPSYNEQF